This T cell receptor beta chain was sequenced for a study of blood T cell repertoires in COVID-19. There are 12 residues in the CDR3. V shed 5 bases, J shed 11 bases, and the junction held 3 bases outside the gene matches. Germline loops: CDR1 LGHDT, CDR2 YNNKEL (reference sequence). In the source study's methods: Nucleated cell counts were estimated from reference gene primer amplification. Only in-frame clones appear in the TCRdb table, and some are missing; sequencing was by immunoSEQ multiplex PCR. Clone size and V and J calls were adopted from that table, with D and trimming inferred from the DNA. Here the sample spans 180,000 or so clones, about 88% being singletons.

The TCR was taken from a woman in her 30s with active or convalescent COVID-19. The sequencing sample was made of peripheral blood. The chain joins TRBV3-1 (or the pseudogene TRBV3-2) to TRBJ1-1; 12 nucleotides line up with TRBD1. DNA of the CDR3: TGTGCCAGCAGCTTGGGACAGGGGGCGGCTTTCTTT. It is translated as CASSLGQGAAFF.